This TCR beta chain was found in a study of post-analysis software for immune sequencing data (dated by TCRdb to about 2015). For the study in its entirety: Disease courses on record covered relapsing-remitting, secondary progressive and progressive-relapsing multiple sclerosis, though some patients had no subtype annotation. The multiple sclerosis patient repertoires were compared with 11 previously published healthy control repertoires from donors aged about 6 to 28 years. A subset of samples was prepared in parallel using single-end sample barcoding, then pooled and co-amplified after Illumina adapter ligation.

This clonotype has only a few counts. Its antigen remains unidentified. It has no much larger one-base neighbor in the sample; base qualities were not kept. Libraries came from PCR. Sequencing was carried out with an Illumina HiSeq 2500. To reduce PCR and sequencing biases, unique molecular identifiers were incorporated into the TCR beta cDNA libraries. Roughly 500,000 cDNA molecules were obtained for every 1 to 10 million input T cells, so each molecule roughly corresponded to one T cell. The patient libraries were prepared and sequenced using the same protocol as the earlier healthy control dataset. Samples belonging to the same batch were prepared together, multiplexed and sequenced on a shared HiSeq lane. Turning to the authors' computational methods: MIGEC handled the raw barcoded reads, throwing out single-read molecular identifier groups before consensus assembly and CDR3 extraction. VDJtools was used for post-analysis of the clonotype tables, with diversity normalized by down-sampling every dataset to the smallest sample size. Repertoire overlap clustering matched CDR3 amino acid but not nucleotide sequences to correct batch-related cross-sample contamination. Using fastp trimming at Q25 and MiXCR clonotype assembly, TCRdb reanalyzed the public sequencing data and kept in-frame beta chains. Each entry merges the rows of one CDR3 protein and shows their most common DNA and genes. TCRdb assigned the V and J calls; the authors' analysis was not used. Counted in this sample were 180,000 or so distinct CDR3 sequences; 25% to 35% of them appeared once. The top ten clonotypes cover nearly 3.5% of the sample.

The germline V gene provides CDR1 KGHSH and CDR2 LQKENI. Counted from cysteine to phenylalanine, this CDR3 has 15 amino acids. This entry keeps only the CDR3 DNA: 45 bases, framed from base 1. Trimming takes 2 bases off V and 1 base off J; junction bases not matched to a gene: 4. Points the paper makes about the study in general: The multiple sclerosis patient group was slightly younger than the control group. Compared with controls, multiple sclerosis patients had significantly lower normalized Chao1 diversity, a finding suggesting substantial peripheral T-cell clonal expansion. Patients showed significantly higher frequencies than controls for roughly five TRBV segments, among them TRBV5-6, TRBV5-1 and TRBV20-1. Strong co-clustering of samples prepared in the same batch was shown by direct clustering with F measure, prompting a batch-effect correction.

To demonstrate the VDJtools post-analysis software, TCR beta repertoires were profiled from the peripheral blood of some 12 young patients with multiple sclerosis. The multiple sclerosis patients were children and adolescents between roughly 6 and 16 years of age. The sequenced material came from blood. This sequence originates from a girl between 2 and 17 years old with multiple sclerosis. The sequence joins TRBV18 to TRBJ1-1, with TRBD1 matching 7 junction bases. CDR3 protein: CASSPEGQKNTEAFF. The DNA sequence is TGTGCCAGCTCACCAGAGGGACAGAAGAACACTGAAGCTTTCTTT. Reference TRBV18 and TRBJ1-1 genes cover what lies past the CDR3, so the full variable domain is NAGVMQNPRHLVRRRGQEARLRCSPMKGHSHVYWYRQLPEEGLKFMVYLQKENIIDESGMPKERFSAEFPKEGPSILRIQQVVRGDSAAYFCASSPEGQKNTEAFFGQGTRLTVV.